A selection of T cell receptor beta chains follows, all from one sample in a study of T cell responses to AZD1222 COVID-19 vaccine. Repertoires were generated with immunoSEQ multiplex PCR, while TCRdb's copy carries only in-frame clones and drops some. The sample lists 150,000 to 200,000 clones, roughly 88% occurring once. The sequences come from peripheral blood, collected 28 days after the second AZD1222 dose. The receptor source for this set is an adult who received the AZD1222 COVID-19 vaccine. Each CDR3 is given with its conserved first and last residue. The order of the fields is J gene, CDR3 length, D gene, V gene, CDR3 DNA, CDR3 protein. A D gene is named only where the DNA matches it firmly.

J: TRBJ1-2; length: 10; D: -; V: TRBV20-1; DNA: TGCAGTGCCCGCGCGGATGGCTACACCTTC; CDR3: CSARADGYTF
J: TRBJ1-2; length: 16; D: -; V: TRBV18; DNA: TGTGCCAGCTCACCCCCCGGGACACCGACTGGGGGTGGCTACACCTTC; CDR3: CASSPPGTPTGGGYTF
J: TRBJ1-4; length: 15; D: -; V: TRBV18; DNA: TGTGCCAGCTCACCTCTCCAGGGTACTAATGAAAAACTGTTTTTT; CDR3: CASSPLQGTNEKLFF
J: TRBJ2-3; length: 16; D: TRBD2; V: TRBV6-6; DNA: TGTGCCAGCAGTGGGACTAGCGGTCTTGGCACAGATACGCAGTATTTT; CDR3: CASSGTSGLGTDTQYF
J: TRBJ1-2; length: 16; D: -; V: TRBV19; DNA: TGTGCCAGTAGTATAGATCCGGGAGGACGGAGTGGTGGCTACACCTTC; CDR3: CASSIDPGGRSGGYTF
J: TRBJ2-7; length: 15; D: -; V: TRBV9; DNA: TGTGCCAGCAGTGGTGGGCGGGGTCCCTCCTACGAGCAGTACTTC; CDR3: CASSGGRGPSYEQYF
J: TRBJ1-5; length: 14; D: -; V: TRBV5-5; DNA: TGTGCCAGCAGCTTGGGACAGACCAATCAGCCCCAGCATTTT; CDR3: CASSLGQTNQPQHF
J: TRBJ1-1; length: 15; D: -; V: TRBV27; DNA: TGTGCCAGCCTCCCCGCCCGGGCCTGGGGCACTGAAGCTTTCTTT; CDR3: CASLPARAWGTEAFF
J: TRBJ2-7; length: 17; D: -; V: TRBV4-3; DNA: TGCGCCAGCAGCCAAGATATCGGTCCGGGGAGTGAGTACGAGCAGTACTTC; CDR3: CASSQDIGPGSEYEQYF
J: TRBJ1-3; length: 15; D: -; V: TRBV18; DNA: TGTGCCAGCTTCCTAGACACCACTTTCCGAAACACCATATATTTT; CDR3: CASFLDTTFRNTIYF
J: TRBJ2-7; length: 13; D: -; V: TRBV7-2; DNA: TGTGCCAGCAGCTACGTGGGGGGCGACGAGCAGTACTTC; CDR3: CASSYVGGDEQYF
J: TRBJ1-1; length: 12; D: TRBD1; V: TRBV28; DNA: TGTGCCAGCAGTCTACAGGGGACTGGGGCTTTCTTT; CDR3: CASSLQGTGAFF
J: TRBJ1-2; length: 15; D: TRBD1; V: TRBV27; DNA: TGTGCCAGCAGTCTGCAGGGACAGGGCGCCTATGGCTACACCTTC; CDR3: CASSLQGQGAYGYTF
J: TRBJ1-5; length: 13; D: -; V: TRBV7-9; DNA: TGTGCCAGCAGCTTAGGTGTGGGTCAGCCCCAGCATTTT; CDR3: CASSLGVGQPQHF
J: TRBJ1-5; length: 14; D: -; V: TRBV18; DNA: TGTGCCAGCTCACCACCCACCCTAGATCAGCCCCAGCATTTT; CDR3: CASSPPTLDQPQHF
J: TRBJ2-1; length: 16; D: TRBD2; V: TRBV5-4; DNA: TGTGCCAGCAGCCCGGAAGGACTAGCGGGACGCAATGAGCAGTTCTTC; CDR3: CASSPEGLAGRNEQFF
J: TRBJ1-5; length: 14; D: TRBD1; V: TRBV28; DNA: TGTGCCAGCAGCCGGACAGGCTCTGGTCAGCCCCAGCATTTT; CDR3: CASSRTGSGQPQHF
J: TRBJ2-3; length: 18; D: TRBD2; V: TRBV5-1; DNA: TGCGCCAGCAGCTGGACTAGCGGGGGGGCCTGGAGCACAGATACGCAGTATTTT; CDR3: CASSWTSGGAWSTDTQYF
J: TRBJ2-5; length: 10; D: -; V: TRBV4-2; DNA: TGTGCCAGCGGCCAAGAGACCCAGTACTTC; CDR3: CASGQETQYF
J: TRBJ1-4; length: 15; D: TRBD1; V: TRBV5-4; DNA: TGTGCCAGCAGGAGGTGGGGACAGGCTAATGAAAAACTGTTTTTT; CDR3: CASRRWGQANEKLFF